This T cell receptor (beta chain) was captured in a study of cytomegalovirus exposure and HLA in healthy donors. Study results and limitations: Indistinguishable V segments, including TRBV6-2 and TRBV6-3, were excluded.

After removal of 2 bases from V and 5 bases from J, the junction contained 5 bases not matched to a gene. This CDR3 contains 13 residues. Germline CDR1 is GTSNPN and CDR2 is SVGIG (reference sequence). To note about this clone: The target antigen is unknown.

The PCR contained 60 Vbeta and 13 Jbeta primers. Only in-frame clones appear in the TCRdb table, and some are missing; sequencing was by immunoSEQ multiplex PCR. The top ten clones hold 3.5% to 5% of a sample with 120,000 to 150,000 clones, about four fifths of them seen once. The rearrangement joins TRBV30 to TRBJ2-7; TRBD1 matches 8 bases. The source of this sequence is a man aged 35 to 55 in good health and CMV-seropositive. Material: PBMCs. CDR3 sequence: CAWSTDRVNEQYF. CDR3 DNA: TGTGCCTGGAGTACGGACAGGGTCAACGAGCAGTACTTC.